The 29 T cell receptor beta chains below come from one sample, sequenced in a study of T cell responses to AZD1222 COVID-19 vaccine. TCRdb keeps only in-frame clones here, not all; method: immunoSEQ multiplex PCR. The sample lists about 120,000 clones, 87% seen once, with roughly 2.7% in the top ten. The sample here was peripheral blood, taken 28 days after the second AZD1222 dose. The receptors stem from an adult who received the AZD1222 COVID-19 vaccine.

The CDR3 DNA follows: TGTGCCAGCAGCTTAGACGGCAGGGCCACCCTCCACTTT. Translated, it gives CASSLDGRATLHF. The gene calls are TRBV7-2 and TRBJ1-6, with a weak D call TRBD1 (5 bases). The CDR3 spans 13 residues. Looked up from germline, CDR1 is SGHTA and CDR2 is FQGNSA. V lost 1 base, J lost 14 bases, and 12 bases lay in between.

The V gene is TRBV6-5, the J gene TRBJ1-2; D gene ambiguous. The germline V gene has CDR1 MNHEY and CDR2 SVGAGI. This CDR3 has 14 amino acids. Trimming left V 2 bases short and J 4 bases short, with 11 bases between. This CDR3 is CASSYRGFGYGYTF. The CDR3, as DNA: TGTGCCAGCAGTTACCGGGGTTTTGGCTATGGCTACACCTTC.

The V and J genes are TRBV11-2 and TRBJ2-3; perhaps TRBD2 as D (5 bases). V dropped 3 bases and J dropped 6 bases, with 13 bases sitting between them. This CDR3 spans 14 amino acids. In germline, CDR1 is SGHAT, CDR2 FQNNGV. In DNA form, the CDR3 reads TGTGCCAGCAGCTTGGGGTTCGAGCGGGATACGCAGTATTTT. Translation gives CASSLGFERDTQYF.

V usage is TRBV12-3 or TRBV12-4 and J usage is TRBJ2-7; 12 nucleotides agree with TRBD1. This CDR3 contains 13 residues. The V gene end was trimmed by 6 bases and the J gene end by 6 bases; junction bases not matched to a gene: 3. CDR3 nucleotide sequence: TGTGCCAGCAGAGGGACAGGGGGCTTCGAGCAGTACTTC. It translates to CASRGTGGFEQYF.

This clone was recorded only once. This sequence joins TRBV15 and TRBJ1-1; tentative D call: TRBD1 (5 bases). V was trimmed by 0 bases and J by 10 bases, leaving 15 bases between them. CDR3 length: 14 residues. Germline CDR1 is LNHNV and CDR2 is YYDKDF (reference sequence). CDR3 DNA: TGTGCCACCAGCAGAGATGCGCAGGGTAGGCGAGCTTTCTTT. This codes for CATSRDAQGRRAFF.

V is TRBV6-4 and J is TRBJ2-3; D is perhaps TRBD1 or TRBD2 (5 bases each). V was shortened by 6 bases and J by 5 bases, with 15 bases between the two germline ends. CDR1 and CDR2 (germline): MRHNA, SNTAGT. The CDR3 spans 14 residues. The CDR3 region is CASSGSRGGDTQYF. CDR3 bases: TGTGCCAGCAGCGGCTCACGGGGCGGAGATACGCAGTATTTT.

This rearrangement joins TRBV7-9 to TRBJ2-3, with TRBD2 matching 7 bases. The V gene's germline CDR1 is SEHNR and CDR2 FQNEAQ (reference sequence). The CDR3 has 12 residues. V gave up 5 bases and J gave up 7 bases; unmatched junction bases: 3. The CDR3 protein is CASSRGGNTQYF. The DNA of the CDR3 is TGTGCCAGCAGCCGCGGGGGAAATACGCAGTATTTT.

This clone was found once. The V gene is TRBV5-1, the J gene TRBJ1-1; D is uncertain. CDR1 is SGHRS, CDR2 YFSETQ, per germline. This CDR3 is built from 14 residues. Trimming removed 4 bases at V and 0 bases at J, with 10 bases between. DNA of the CDR3: TGCGCCAGCAGCATTACTACAGTGAACACTGAAGCTTTCTTT. Amino acid sequence: CASSITTVNTEAFF.

This clone was found once. V is TRBV9 and J is TRBJ1-2; D possibly corresponds to TRBD1 (6 bases). Germline V gives CDR1 SGDLS, CDR2 YYNGEE. V gave up 4 bases and J gave up 2 bases, with 15 bases separating them. The CDR3 has 15 amino acids. CDR3 sequence: CASSPTTQGNYGYTF. The CDR3 DNA sequence: TGTGCCAGCAGCCCAACCACCCAGGGGAACTATGGCTACACCTTC.

This clone has only one observation. This rearrangement joins TRBV5-4 to TRBJ2-2, with TRBD1 matching over 10 bases. Trimming cost V 3 bases and J 6 bases; bases outside gene matches: 5. The CDR3 sequence is 15 residues long. The germline V gene has CDR1 SGHNT and CDR2 YYREEE (reference sequence). Written as DNA, the CDR3 is TGTGCCAGCAGCTCGGACAGGGGGAGTCCCGGGGAGCTGTTTTTT. Translated, it gives CASSSDRGSPGELFF.

The genes are TRBV4-2 and TRBJ2-5, with TRBD1 identical over 9 bases. Trimming took 1 base from V and 5 from J; bases not matched to a gene: 8. CDR1 and CDR2 from the germline V gene are LGHNA and YNFKEQ. The CDR3 runs 16 residues. The CDR3 nucleotides are TGTGCCAGCAGCCAAGGAGCTAACAGGGGGCTTGAGACCCAGTACTTC. Translation gives CASSQGANRGLETQYF.

A remark on this clone: This same CDR3 is encoded by further DNA sequences in the sample. V is TRBV9 and J is TRBJ2-7; 7 positions match TRBD2. The J segment lost 6 bases and the V segment lost 0 bases, leaving 0 bases of the junction unmatched. The CDR3 is 12 amino acids. CDR1 and CDR2 from the germline V gene are SGDLS and YYNGEE. The CDR3 DNA reads TGTGCCAGCAGCGTAGCTAGCGGCGAGCAGTACTTC. Protein sequence: CASSVASGEQYF.

CDR3: CASSLMGLSDTGELFF. In nucleotides, the CDR3 is TGTGCCAGCAGCTTGATGGGACTATCTGACACCGGGGAGCTGTTTTTT. The chain recombines TRBV5-6 with TRBJ2-2; 7 bases agree with TRBD2. J was trimmed by 3 bases and V by 1 base; bases with no gene match: 6. The CDR3 sequence is 16 residues long. Germline V CDR1 and CDR2: SGHDT, YYEEEE.

The chain has TRBV21-1 and TRBJ1-4; the table gives TRBD1 as D, unverified against the DNA. TRBV21-1 has pseudogene status. CDR3 length: 15 amino acids. The CDR3 sequence: CASSKVSRVAEKLFF. In DNA form, the CDR3 reads TGTGCCAGCAGCAAAGTTTCCAGGGTAGCAGAAAAACTGTTTTTT.

Written as DNA, the CDR3 is TGTGCCAGCAGCTTCCCCAATAACTATGGCTACACCTTC. Protein sequence: CASSFPNNYGYTF. This chain connects TRBV7-2 to TRBJ1-2; D unclear. The germline CDR1 and CDR2 sequences are SGHTA and FQGNSA. V was trimmed by 3 bases and J by 1 base, leaving 6 bases between them. The CDR3 extends over 13 amino acids.

The chain couples TRBV7-9 to TRBJ2-3; D remains ambiguous. Trimming took 7 bases from V and 6 from J, leaving 11 bases between them. Germline CDR1 reads SEHNR; CDR2 reads FQNEAQ (reference sequence). CDR3 length equals 12 residues. The CDR3 DNA is TGTGCCAGCAACATTGGGTGGGATACGCAGTATTTT. This sequence encodes CASNIGWDTQYF.

The chain employs TRBV6-5 and TRBJ2-1; TRBD2 aligns across 8 bases. Germline values: CDR1 MNHEY, CDR2 SVGAGI. The CDR3 sequence is 15 residues long. The V gene end was trimmed by 5 bases and the J gene end by 0 bases; junction bases not matched to a gene: 3. The CDR3 protein is CASSRRGVSYNEQFF. The CDR3, as DNA: TGTGCCAGCAGTAGGCGGGGGGTCTCCTACAATGAGCAGTTCTTC.

This chain links TRBV29-1 with TRBJ1-1, with 10 bases lining up with TRBD1. The ends lost 7 bases at V and 5 bases at J; junction bases unmatched: 4. The CDR3 has 12 amino acids. The V gene's germline CDR1 is SQVTM and CDR2 ANQGSEA. CDR3 protein: CSAGQGRTEAFF. In nucleotides, the CDR3 is TGCAGCGCGGGACAGGGGAGGACTGAAGCTTTCTTT.

This chain connects TRBV5-5 to TRBJ1-5, with D possibly matching TRBD1 (5 bases). The germline V gene has CDR1 SGHKS and CDR2 YYEKEE (reference sequence). The germline V and J ends were trimmed by 2 bases and 6 bases, with 9 bases remaining between them. The CDR3 length is 13 residues. CDR3 nucleotide sequence: TGTGCCAGCAGCTTCGAGGGGAGTCAGCCCCAGCATTTT. Protein sequence: CASSFEGSQPQHF.

The chain couples TRBV6-5 to TRBJ2-7; D possibly corresponds to TRBD2 (6 bases). The germline V and J ends were trimmed by 5 bases and 5 bases, with 10 bases remaining between them. This CDR3 comprises 12 residues. The V gene's germline CDR1 is MNHEY and CDR2 SVGAGI. The CDR3 region has the DNA TGTGCCAGCAGTCGGGGGATCGACGAGCAGTACTTC. Protein product: CASSRGIDEQYF.

V is TRBV19 and J is TRBJ2-1, with 12 bases lining up with TRBD2. The CDR3 spans 18 residues. The V gene's germline CDR1 is LNHDA and CDR2 SQIVND (reference sequence). V shed 6 bases and J 2 bases; nucleotides not matched to a gene: 11. The CDR3 sequence: CASRPSGGAEETYNEQFF. The CDR3 region has the DNA TGTGCCAGTAGACCTAGCGGGGGGGCGGAGGAGACCTACAATGAGCAGTTCTTC.

The chain recombines TRBV14 with TRBJ2-7; D remains unclear. Germline-derived CDR1 and CDR2 are SGHDN and FVKESK. V lost 4 bases to trimming and J lost 0 bases, with 4 bases between them. The CDR3 length is 12 residues. CDR3 DNA sequence: TGTGCCAGCAGCCGCTTCTCCTACGAGCAGTACTTC. Translation: CASSRFSYEQYF.

The V call is TRBV28, the J call TRBJ1-4; D not resolved. Germline-derived CDR1 and CDR2 are MDHEN and SYDVKM. CDR3 length equals 15 residues. Trimming pared 5 bases from V and 2 bases from J, leaving 12 bases between. This CDR3 is CASSTYEATNEKLFF. The DNA for the CDR3 is TGTGCCAGCAGTACATACGAGGCCACTAATGAAAAACTGTTTTTT.

V and J are TRBV12-3 or TRBV12-4 and TRBJ1-5; D is undetermined. This CDR3 contains 12 residues. The V end lost 3 bases, the J end lost 5 bases, and 5 bases lay between the germline ends. CDR3 coding DNA: TGTGCCAGCAGTTTGTCCGATCAGCCCCAGCATTTT. Encoded protein: CASSLSDQPQHF.

The rearrangement joins TRBV5-4 to TRBJ1-1, with D perhaps matching TRBD1 (5 bases). CDR1 and CDR2 from the germline V gene are SGHNT and YYREEE (reference sequence). The length of the CDR3 is 14 residues. The V end was cut by 0 bases, the J end by 5 bases, with 11 bases between. The DNA of the CDR3 is TGTGCCAGCAGCTTGGGGGGGATTGAGACTGAAGCTTTCTTT. Protein: CASSLGGIETEAFF.

This rearrangement joins TRBV5-1 to TRBJ2-1, with D possibly matching TRBD2 (5 bases). The ends were cut back, 2 bases at V and 7 bases at J, with 13 bases in the middle. Germline loops: CDR1 SGHRS, CDR2 YFSETQ. This CDR3 is built from 14 residues. CDR3 protein: CASSLQLDGNEQFF. The CDR3 coding sequence is TGCGCCAGCAGCTTACAACTAGACGGGAATGAGCAGTTCTTC.

V is TRBV29-1 and J is TRBJ1-5; a possible D gene is TRBD1 (6 bases). The V end lost 7 bases, the J end lost 4 bases, and 17 bases lay between the germline ends. The CDR3 loop spans 14 amino acids. Germline V lookup: CDR1 SQVTM, CDR2 ANQGSEA. The CDR3 sequence: CSARTTGLNQPQHF. Here the CDR3 DNA reads TGCAGCGCCCGGACGACAGGCCTAAATCAGCCCCAGCATTTT.

The V call is TRBV6-4, the J call TRBJ1-1, with D possibly matching TRBD1 (5 bases). CDR1 and CDR2 from the germline V gene are MRHNA and SNTAGT. Between the trimmed V and J ends, which lost 0 bases and 4 bases, there was a span of 9 bases. The CDR3 covers 14 residues. The CDR3 DNA follows: TGTGCCAGCAGTGACTCGAGTCAGGGCACTGAAGCTTTCTTT. Protein: CASSDSSQGTEAFF.

The chain carries TRBV2 and TRBJ1-6; 7 nucleotides match TRBD1. The junction had 10 bases not matched to a gene; V was cut back by 2 bases and J by 9 bases. The CDR3 has 16 amino acids. Germline-derived CDR1 and CDR2 are SNHLY and FYNNEI. This CDR3 reads CASSERAGGNASPLHF. CDR3 nucleotides: TGTGCCAGCAGTGAAAGGGCAGGGGGAAATGCTTCACCCCTCCACTTT.